A selection of T cell receptor beta chains follows, all from one sample in a study of T cell responses to AZD1222 COVID-19 vaccine. Repertoires were generated with immunoSEQ multiplex PCR, while TCRdb's copy carries only in-frame clones and drops some. The sample carries about 150,000 clones, roughly nine tenths recorded once. The sample consisted of peripheral blood, taken 28 days after the second AZD1222 dose. The receptor source for this set is an adult who received the AZD1222 COVID-19 vaccine. The CDR3 runs from the conserved cysteine through the conserved F or W. D genes are given only for firm matches.

J,V,D,CDR3
TRBJ2-2,TRBV2,-,CASTRPTVTGELFF
TRBJ1-1,TRBV5-1,-,CASSLPRPAGPKQMNTEAFF
TRBJ1-2,TRBV5-5,TRBD1,CASSLRTGGGDGYTF
TRBJ2-1,TRBV7-3,TRBD2,CASGLAGDNEQFF
TRBJ1-2,TRBV7-2,TRBD1,CASSLKGGGFRGYTF
TRBJ1-5,TRBV2,TRBD1,CASMTGAPGQPQHF
TRBJ2-5,TRBV11-3,TRBD2,CASSLAASGRETQYF
TRBJ1-2,TRBV6-5,TRBD1,CASSLLGQGDGYTF
TRBJ2-1,TRBV12-3/TRBV12-4,-,CASRTVDNEQFF
TRBJ1-1,TRBV7-8,TRBD1,CASSAAQTGSEAFF